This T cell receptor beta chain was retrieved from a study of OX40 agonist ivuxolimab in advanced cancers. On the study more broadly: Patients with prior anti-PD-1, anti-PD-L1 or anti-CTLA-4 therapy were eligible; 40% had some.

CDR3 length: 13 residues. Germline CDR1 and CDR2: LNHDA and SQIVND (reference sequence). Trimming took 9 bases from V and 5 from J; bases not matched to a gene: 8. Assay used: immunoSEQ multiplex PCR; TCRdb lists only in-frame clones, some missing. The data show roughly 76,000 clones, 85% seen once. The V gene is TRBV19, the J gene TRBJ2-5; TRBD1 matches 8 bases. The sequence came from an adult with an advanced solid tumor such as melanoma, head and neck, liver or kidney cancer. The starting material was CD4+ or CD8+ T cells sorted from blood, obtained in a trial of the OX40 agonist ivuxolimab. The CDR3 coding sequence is TGTGCCAGCCGAAACAGGGGGTTTGAGACCCAGTACTTC. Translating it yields CASRNRGFETQYF.